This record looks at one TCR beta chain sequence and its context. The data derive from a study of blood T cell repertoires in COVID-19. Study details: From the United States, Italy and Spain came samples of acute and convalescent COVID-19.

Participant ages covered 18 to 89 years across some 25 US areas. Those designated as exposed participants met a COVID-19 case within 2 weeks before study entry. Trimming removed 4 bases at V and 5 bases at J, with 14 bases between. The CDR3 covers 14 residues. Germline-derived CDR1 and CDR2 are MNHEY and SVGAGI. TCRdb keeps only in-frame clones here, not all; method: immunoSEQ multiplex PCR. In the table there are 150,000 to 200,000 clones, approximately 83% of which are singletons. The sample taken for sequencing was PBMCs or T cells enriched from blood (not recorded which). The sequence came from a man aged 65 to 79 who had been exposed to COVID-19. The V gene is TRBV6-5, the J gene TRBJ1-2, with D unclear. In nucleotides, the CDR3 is TGTGCCAGCAGTTCAGACACGGGGTCGTATGGCTACACCTTC. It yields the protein CASSSDTGSYGYTF.